Listed below are T cell receptor beta chains from one sample, sequenced in a study of T cells after posttransplantation cyclophosphamide. The repertoire was sequenced with immunoSEQ multiplex PCR; TCRdb's copy has only in-frame clones and lacks some. The sample includes approximately 25,000 clones, none of them occurring once. The source material was PBMCs. These receptor sequences come from a woman aged 45-59 years in good health, CMV-negative, and a related stem cell transplant donor. CDR3s include the opening cysteine and the closing phenylalanine or tryptophan. The D gene is left open where the match is weak. Clone size is given as how often the clone was seen (once, few, many) or a class if it is expanded.

.	13	TRBV5-4	TRBJ2-5	many	TGTGCCAGCAGCTTGGCTAGTCAAGAGACCCAGTACTTC	CASSLASQETQYF
.	14	TRBV6-4	TRBJ2-7	many	TGTGCCAGGAGGGGGGAGGGGCCCTCTAGGGAGCAGTACTTC	CARRGEGPSREQYF
TRBD2	18	TRBV2	TRBJ2-1	many	TGTGCCAGCAGTGCTCAACGGGAGGGCCCAAGGGCTTACAATGAGCAGTTCTTC	CASSAQREGPRAYNEQFF
TRBD2	13	TRBV7-9	TRBJ2-1	many	TGTGAGACGCAGCGGGGGGGCTACAATGAGCAGTTCTTC	CETQRGGYNEQFF
TRBD1	15	TRBV6-6	TRBJ1-3	many	TGTGCCAGCAGTACGGGACAGAGCTCTGGAAACACCATATATTTT	CASSTGQSSGNTIYF
TRBD2	15	TRBV19	TRBJ2-7	many	TGTGCCAGTAGTCGGTCAGGACTAGCTGTATACGAGCAGTACTTC	CASSRSGLAVYEQYF
TRBD2	17	TRBV25-1	TRBJ2-1	many	TGTGCCAGCAGTGAGTACCCTCTAGCGGGAGGGAGCAATGAGCAGTTCTTC	CASSEYPLAGGSNEQFF
.	15	TRBV6-1	TRBJ2-5	many	TGTGCCAGCAGTGATCCGGGAGTGGGCCAAGAGACCCAGTACTTC	CASSDPGVGQETQYF
TRBD2	15	TRBV19	TRBJ2-7	many	TGTGCCAGTAGTATTTCAGGGACTAGCGAAAAGAAGCAGTACTTC	CASSISGTSEKKQYF
.	11	TRBV29-1	TRBJ2-1	many	TGCAGCGTTGAAAGCCGCAATGAGCAGTTCTTC	CSVESRNEQFF
.	12	TRBV10-3	TRBJ2-3	many	TGTGCCACATCCAACACAGGGTTCGCGCAGTATTTT	CATSNTGFAQYF
TRBD2	13	TRBV30	TRBJ2-1	many	TGTGCCTGGAGTCTAGCGGGAGGTTATGAGCAGTTCTTC	CAWSLAGGYEQFF
.	16	TRBV5-5	TRBJ2-7	many	TGTGCCAGCAGCTTGGGAAGGGGGTCCATTTATGACGAGCAGTACTTC	CASSLGRGSIYDEQYF